The 26 T cell receptor beta chains below were found in one sample sequenced in a study of CD8+CD57+ T cells in acquired aplastic anemia. Profiling of TCR beta VDJ combinations and CDR3 sequences used genomic DNA as template. TCRdb reprocessed the reads via MiXCR and lists one record per CDR3 protein. This table holds some 47,000 distinct CDR3 sequences, over 60% found once. Sequences were obtained from sorted CD4+, CD8+, or CD8+CD57+ T cells (not recorded which) from PBMCs. Every receptor here comes from a human donor in good health, serving as a control.

This clonotype was counted only a few times. The J gene is TRBJ2-7, the V gene TRBV10-2; 7 positions agree with TRBD1. Looked up from germline, CDR1 is WSHSY and CDR2 is SAAADI. The CDR3 has 16 amino acids. V lost 6 bases and J lost 3; bases outside the gene matches: 14. The CDR3 is CASRASGTASLYEQYF. CDR3 coding DNA: TGCGCCAGCAGGGCCTCAGGGACAGCCAGCCTCTACGAGCAGTACTTC.

This clonotype was seen a few times. In DNA form, the CDR3 reads TGCAGCGTTGGCCCCAGTTACGGACAGATACGCGAACCGTGGTACACCTTC. It encodes CSVGPSYGQIREPWYTF. J is TRBJ1-2 and V is TRBV29-1; the D gene is possibly TRBD1 (6 bases). Trimming took off 4 bases at V and 11 bases at J, with 32 bases between the two ends. Germline CDR1 and CDR2: SQVTM and ANQGSEA. The CDR3 covers 17 residues. The variable domain in full, completed from reference TRBV29-1 and TRBJ1-2, reads SAVISQKPSRDICQRGTSLTIQCQVDSQVTMMFWYRQQPGQSLTLIATANQGSEATYESGFVIDKFPISRPNLTFSTLTVSNMSPEDSSIYLCSVGPSYGQIREPWYTFGSGTRLTVV.

The rearrangement joins TRBV24-1 to TRBJ2-7; D gene uncertain. Trimming pared 5 bases from V and 1 base from J, leaving 5 bases between. Germline values: CDR1 KGHDR, CDR2 SFDVKD. The length of the CDR3 is 12 residues. CDR3 residues: CATSARSYEQYF. Here the CDR3 DNA reads TGTGCCACCAGTGCGCGGTCCTACGAGCAGTACTTC.

V is TRBV7-2 and J is TRBJ2-7; D is unresolved. This CDR3 is built from 12 residues. Germline values: CDR1 SGHTA, CDR2 FQGNSA. V lost 2 bases and J lost 3, with 5 bases in between. The CDR3: CASSLTNYEQYF. The CDR3 DNA is TGTGCCAGCAGCTTAACCAACTACGAGCAGTACTTC.

The chain is built from TRBV24-1 and TRBJ2-1; D is uncertain. Germline V gene sequence: CDR1 KGHDR, CDR2 SFDVKD. The ends were cut back, 6 bases at V and 6 bases at J, with 11 bases in the middle. This CDR3 comprises 13 residues. This chain's CDR3 is CATSSPTGNEQFF. CDR3 bases: TGTGCCACCAGTTCACCAACGGGCAATGAGCAGTTCTTC.

The chain couples TRBV7-9 to TRBJ2-3; tentative D call: TRBD2 (5 bases). Germline V gives CDR1 SEHNR, CDR2 FQNEAQ (reference sequence). The CDR3 covers 13 residues. Trimming stripped 7 bases from V and 1 base from J, with 9 bases between. Here the CDR3 reads CASKRTGTDTQYF. Written as DNA, the CDR3 is TGTGCCAGCAAAAGGACTGGCACAGATACGCAGTATTTT. Looking up the rest from reference TRBV7-9 and TRBJ2-3 gives the full variable domain: DTGVSQNPRHKITKRGQNVTFRCDPISEHNRLYWYRQTLGQGPEFLTYFQNEAQLEKSRLLSDRFSAERPKGSFSTLEIQRTEQGDSAMYLCASKRTGTDTQYFGPGTRLTVL.

The chain is built from TRBV24-1 and TRBJ2-1; D unclear. V lost 3 bases and J lost 5, with 10 bases in between. The germline CDR1 and CDR2 sequences are KGHDR and SFDVKD. The CDR3 totals 14 residues. The CDR3 DNA reads TGTGCCACCAGTGATCCCCCCCACGACAATGAGCAGTTCTTC. Translating gives CATSDPPHDNEQFF.

The chain links TRBV29-1 to TRBJ2-7; the D is unclear. Germline assignment: CDR1 SQVTM and CDR2 ANQGSEA. This CDR3 comprises 11 residues. The V end was cut by 7 bases, the J end by 4 bases, with 11 bases between. The chain's CDR3 is CSGKVGYEQYF. The CDR3 nucleotides read TGCAGCGGTAAGGTTGGTTACGAGCAGTACTTC.

The genes are TRBV2 and TRBJ2-6, with a possible D match to TRBD1 (6 bases). This CDR3 contains 16 residues. Germline V gene data show CDR1 as SNHLY and CDR2 as FYNNEI. V was cut by 6 bases and J by 2 bases, with 14 bases left in between. CDR3 protein: CASRPRTEAGANVLTF. The CDR3, as DNA: TGTGCCAGCAGGCCCAGGACAGAAGCTGGGGCCAACGTCCTGACTTTC.

As concerns this clonotype: The junction differs from germline at one of its ends, possibly a read error. The gene calls are TRBV11-2 and TRBJ1-2; TRBD1 is a possible D gene (6 bases). This CDR3 contains 12 residues. Germline lookup yields CDR1 SGHAT and CDR2 FQNNGV. CDR3 nucleotides: TGTGCCGGCAGTGTCGGACAGTATGGCTACACCTTC. Amino acids: CAGSVGQYGYTF. The variable domain in full, with the rest retrieved from reference TRBV11-2 and TRBJ1-2, is EAGVAQSPRYKIIEKRQSVAFWCNPISGHATLYWYQQILGQGPKLLIQFQNNGVVDDSQLPKDRFSAERLKGVDSTLKIQPAKLEDSAVYLCAGSVGQYGYTFGSGTRLTVV.

The V and J genes are TRBV7-2 and TRBJ1-1; D gene ambiguous. The germline CDR1 and CDR2 sequences are SGHTA and FQGNSA. The CDR3 runs 13 residues. Trimming cost V 6 bases and J 3 bases, with 11 bases left between them. The CDR3 sequence is CASSYQSDTEAFF. Here the CDR3 DNA reads TGTGCCAGCAGTTACCAAAGTGACACTGAAGCTTTCTTT.

Many counts were recorded for this clonotype. The chain has TRBV6-6 and TRBJ2-3, with D perhaps TRBD2 (5 bases). Trimming left V 2 bases short and J 4 bases short, with 10 bases between. Germline values: CDR1 MNHNY, CDR2 SVGAGI (reference sequence). The CDR3 has 14 amino acids. CDR3: CASSYGREPDTQYF. DNA for the CDR3: TGTGCCAGCAGTTACGGGAGAGAGCCAGATACGCAGTATTTT.

The chain joins TRBV29-1 to TRBJ1-2; TRBD1 matches at 8 bases. With 6 bases clipped from V and 3 bases from J, the junction kept 3 bases outside the gene matches. Germline V gives CDR1 SQVTM, CDR2 ANQGSEA. CDR3 length: 12 residues. Here the CDR3 DNA reads TGCAGCGTAGAGGACAGGGACTATGGCTACACCTTC. It codes for CSVEDRDYGYTF.

This rearrangement joins TRBV10-3 to TRBJ2-7; TRBD2 aligns across 11 bases. This CDR3 is 15 amino acids long. Losses at the gene ends were 4 bases for V and 7 bases for J; bases not matched to a gene: 9. Germline V gene sequence: CDR1 ENHRY, CDR2 SYGVKD. CDR3 region: CAISGASGRSWEQYF. The CDR3 DNA reads TGTGCCATCAGTGGGGCTAGCGGGAGGTCGTGGGAGCAGTACTTC.

The rearrangement joins TRBV2 to TRBJ2-5, with 13 bases that match TRBD2. The V segment lost 8 bases and the J segment 2 bases; nucleotides outside the gene matches: 5. The CDR3 has 15 residues. The germline gives CDR1 SNHLY, CDR2 FYNNEI. The CDR3 DNA reads as TGTGCCAGCGACCTGGGACTAGCGGGGCAAGAGACCCAGTACTTC. Translation: CASDLGLAGQETQYF.

The rearrangement uses TRBV19 and TRBJ2-5; D gene ambiguous. Germline loops: CDR1 LNHDA, CDR2 SQIVND (reference sequence). The CDR3 length is 13 residues. V was shortened by 3 bases and J by 0 bases, with 5 bases between the two germline ends. The CDR3 coding sequence is TGTGCCAGTAGTATGGGGAACCAAGAGACCCAGTACTTC. Translating gives CASSMGNQETQYF.

V usage is TRBV24-1 and J usage is TRBJ2-1; 9 bases agree with TRBD1. Germline V gives CDR1 KGHDR, CDR2 SFDVKD. The J segment lost 2 bases and the V segment lost 5 bases, leaving 9 bases of the junction unmatched. CDR3 length equals 17 residues. The CDR3 nucleotides are TGTGCCACCAGTGGCTGGGGTACAGGGGGCGCCTACAATGAGCAGTTCTTC. Protein product: CATSGWGTGGAYNEQFF.

This clonotype was counted at least ten times. The genes are TRBV7-9 and TRBJ2-7, with D possibly matching TRBD2 (5 bases). The CDR3 consists of 16 residues. Germline V CDR1 and CDR2: SEHNR, FQNEAQ (reference sequence). The ends were cut back, 0 bases at V and 0 bases at J, with 12 bases in the middle. The CDR3 region has the DNA TGTGCCAGCAGCTTAGCCGAGCGGTTAAGCTCCTACGAGCAGTACTTC. Amino acid sequence: CASSLAERLSSYEQYF.

The sample holds one count of this clonotype. The chain uses TRBV2 and TRBJ1-6; 7 nucleotides line up with TRBD1. After removal of 3 bases from V and 7 bases from J, the junction contained 3 bases not matched to a gene. Per the germline V gene, CDR1 is SNHLY and CDR2 is FYNNEI. This CDR3 has 14 residues. The CDR3: CASSDGTANSPLHF. For the CDR3, the DNA is TGTGCCAGCAGTGACGGGACAGCCAATTCACCCCTCCACTTT.

The V call is TRBV20-1, the J call TRBJ2-7; D might be TRBD1 or TRBD2, each matching 6 bases. V was trimmed by 5 bases and J by 4 bases, leaving 12 bases between them. Germline V gene sequence: CDR1 DFQATT, CDR2 SNEGSKA (reference sequence). The CDR3 length is 12 residues. This CDR3 is CSARRGRYEQYF. The CDR3 coding sequence is TGCAGTGCTCGAAGGGGGAGGTACGAGCAGTACTTC.

The chain couples TRBV5-6 to TRBJ2-5, with 7 bases aligning to TRBD1. This CDR3 spans 15 amino acids. Trimming removed 8 bases from V and 4 bases from J; junction bases left unmatched: 14. Germline lookup yields CDR1 SGHDT and CDR2 YYEEEE. The CDR3: CASSVATGRSETQYF. The CDR3 DNA reads TGTGCCAGTAGTGTCGCGACAGGGCGGTCAGAGACCCAGTACTTC.

There are a few counts of this clonotype. The chain recombines TRBV7-2 with TRBJ2-5; TRBD1 matches at 7 bases. CDR3 length equals 13 residues. CDR1 SGHTA and CDR2 FQGNSA come from the germline V gene. Trimming cost V 4 bases and J 5 bases; bases outside gene matches: 4. CDR3 residues: CASSSTGTETQYF. The CDR3 DNA reads as TGTGCCAGCAGCTCGACAGGGACGGAGACCCAGTACTTC.

This sequence joins TRBV10-3 and TRBJ2-7; D is uncertain. The CDR3 runs 12 residues. Germline-derived CDR1 and CDR2 are ENHRY and SYGVKD. V was cut by 0 bases and J by 7 bases, with 7 bases left in between. In DNA, the CDR3 is TGTGCCATCAGTGAGTCGATGGGAGAGCAGTACTTC. Translating it yields CAISESMGEQYF.

The chain combines TRBV4-2 with TRBJ2-6; 7 nucleotides line up with TRBD2. This CDR3 is 21 amino acids long. The germline gives CDR1 LGHNA, CDR2 YNFKEQ. Unmatched junction bases numbered 24, after V lost 4 bases and J lost 6 bases. The CDR3 here is CASSPRPRGGQSSLVANVLTF. The CDR3 nucleotides are TGTGCCAGCAGCCCCCGACCGAGGGGAGGGCAATCTTCTTTAGTGGCCAACGTCCTGACTTTC.

The chain employs TRBV19 and TRBJ1-2; 7 bases are a match to TRBD1. The trim removed 6 bases at V and 1 base at J, leaving 2 bases unmatched. Germline V gene lookup returns CDR1 LNHDA and CDR2 SQIVND (reference sequence). The CDR3 is 13 residues long. For the CDR3, the DNA is TGTGCCAGTAGCTGGGACAGTAACTATGGCTACACCTTC. Its translation is CASSWDSNYGYTF.

This rearrangement joins TRBV10-3 to TRBJ2-1, with TRBD2 as a possible D gene (6 bases). Trimming removed 6 bases from V and 3 bases from J, with 15 bases in between. This CDR3 has 15 residues. From germline, CDR1 is ENHRY and CDR2 SYGVKD. The DNA of the CDR3 is TGTGCCATCAGCGGAGCGGGCCGGGACTACAATGAGCAGTTCTTC. This codes for CAISGAGRDYNEQFF.